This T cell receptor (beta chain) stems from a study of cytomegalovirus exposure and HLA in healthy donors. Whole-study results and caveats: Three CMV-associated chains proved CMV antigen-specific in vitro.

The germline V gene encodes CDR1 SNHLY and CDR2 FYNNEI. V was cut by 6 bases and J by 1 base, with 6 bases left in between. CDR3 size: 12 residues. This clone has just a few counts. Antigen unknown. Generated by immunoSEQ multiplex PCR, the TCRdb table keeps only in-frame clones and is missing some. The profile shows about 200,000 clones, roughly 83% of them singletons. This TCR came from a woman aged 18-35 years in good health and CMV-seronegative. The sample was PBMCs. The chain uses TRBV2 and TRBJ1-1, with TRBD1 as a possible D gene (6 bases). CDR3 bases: TGTGCCAGCAGGACAGGGAACACTGAAGCTTTCTTT. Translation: CASRTGNTEAFF.